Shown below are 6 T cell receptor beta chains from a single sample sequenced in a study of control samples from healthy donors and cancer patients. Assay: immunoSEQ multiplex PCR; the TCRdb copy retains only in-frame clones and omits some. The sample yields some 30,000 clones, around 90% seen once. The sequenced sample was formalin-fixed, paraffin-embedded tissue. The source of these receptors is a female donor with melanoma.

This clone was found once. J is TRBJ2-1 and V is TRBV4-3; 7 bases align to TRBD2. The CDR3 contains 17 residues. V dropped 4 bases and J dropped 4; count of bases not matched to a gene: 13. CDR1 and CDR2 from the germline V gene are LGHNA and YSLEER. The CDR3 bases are TGCGCCAGCAGCCGGGGGTTGTTAACGGGAGGTTACAATGAGCAGTTCTTC. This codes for CASSRGLLTGGYNEQFF.

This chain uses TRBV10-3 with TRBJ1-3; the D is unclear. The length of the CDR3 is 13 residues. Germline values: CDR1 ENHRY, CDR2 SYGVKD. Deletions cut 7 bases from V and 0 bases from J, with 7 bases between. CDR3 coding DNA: TGTGCCATCACCGCTTCCTCTGGAAACACCATATATTTT. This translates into CAITASSGNTIYF.

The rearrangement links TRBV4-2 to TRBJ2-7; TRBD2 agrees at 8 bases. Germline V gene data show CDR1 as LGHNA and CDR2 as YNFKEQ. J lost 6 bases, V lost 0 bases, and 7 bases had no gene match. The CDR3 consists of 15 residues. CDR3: CASSQEGLAGPEQYF. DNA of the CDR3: TGTGCCAGCAGCCAAGAAGGTCTAGCGGGCCCCGAGCAGTACTTC.

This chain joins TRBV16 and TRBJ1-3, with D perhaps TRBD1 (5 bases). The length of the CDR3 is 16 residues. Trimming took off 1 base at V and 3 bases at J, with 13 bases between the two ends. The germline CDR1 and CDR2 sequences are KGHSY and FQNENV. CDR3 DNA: TGTGCCAGCAGCCAATATGCAGGGCGCGGTGGAAACACCATATATTTT. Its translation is CASSQYAGRGGNTIYF.

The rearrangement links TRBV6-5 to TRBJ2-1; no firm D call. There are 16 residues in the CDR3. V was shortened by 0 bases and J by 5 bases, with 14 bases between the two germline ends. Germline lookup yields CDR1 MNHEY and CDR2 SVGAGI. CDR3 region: CASSYSIPILNNEQFF. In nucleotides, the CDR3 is TGTGCCAGCAGTTACTCGATTCCAATCCTGAACAATGAGCAGTTCTTC.

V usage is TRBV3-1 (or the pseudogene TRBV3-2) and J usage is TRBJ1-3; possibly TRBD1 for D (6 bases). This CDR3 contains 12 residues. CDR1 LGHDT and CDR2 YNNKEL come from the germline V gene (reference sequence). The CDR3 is CAIQGGGNTIYF. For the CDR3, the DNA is TGTGCTATACAGGGTGGTGGAAACACCATATATTTT.